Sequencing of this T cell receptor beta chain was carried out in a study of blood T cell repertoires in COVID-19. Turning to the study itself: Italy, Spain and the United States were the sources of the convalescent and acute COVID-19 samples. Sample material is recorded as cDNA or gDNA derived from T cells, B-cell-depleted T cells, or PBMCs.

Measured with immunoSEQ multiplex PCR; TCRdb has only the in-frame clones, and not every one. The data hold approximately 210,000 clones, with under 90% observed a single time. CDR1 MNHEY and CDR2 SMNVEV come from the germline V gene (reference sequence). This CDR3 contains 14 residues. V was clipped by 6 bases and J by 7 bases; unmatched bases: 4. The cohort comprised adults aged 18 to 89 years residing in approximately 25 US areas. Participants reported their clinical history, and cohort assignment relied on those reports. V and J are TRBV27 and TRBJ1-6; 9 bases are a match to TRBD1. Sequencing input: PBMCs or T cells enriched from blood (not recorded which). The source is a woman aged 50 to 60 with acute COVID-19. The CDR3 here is CASSSGQGNSPLHF. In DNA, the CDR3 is TGTGCCAGCAGCTCCGGACAGGGGAATTCACCCCTCCACTTT.